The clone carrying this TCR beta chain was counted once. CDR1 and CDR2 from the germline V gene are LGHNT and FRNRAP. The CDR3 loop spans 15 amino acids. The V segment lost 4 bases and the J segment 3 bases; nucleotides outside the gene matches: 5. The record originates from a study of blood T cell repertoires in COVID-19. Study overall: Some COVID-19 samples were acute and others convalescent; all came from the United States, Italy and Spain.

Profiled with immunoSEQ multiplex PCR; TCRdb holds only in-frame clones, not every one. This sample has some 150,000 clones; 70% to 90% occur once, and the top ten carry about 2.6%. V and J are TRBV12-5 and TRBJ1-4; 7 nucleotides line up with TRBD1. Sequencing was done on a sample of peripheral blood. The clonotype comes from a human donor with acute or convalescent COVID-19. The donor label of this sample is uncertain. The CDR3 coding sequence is TGTGCTAGTGGTTCATACGGACAGGCTAATGAAAAACTGTTTTTT. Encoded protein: CASGSYGQANEKLFF.